A single sample is the source of the 6 T cell receptor beta chains below, sequenced in a study of CD8+CD57+ T cells in acquired aplastic anemia. Patients sequenced had flow cytometry evidence of CD8+CD57+ cell expansion. CDR3 and TCR beta VDJ profiling relied on a genomic DNA template. TCRdb itself ran the reads through MiXCR, one entry per CDR3 protein. The table shows a few hundred thousand distinct CDR3 sequences, with roughly 45% occurring only once. Sequencing was performed on sorted CD4+, CD8+, or CD8+CD57+ T cells (not recorded which) from PBMCs. These TCRs come from a human donor with aplastic anemia.

This clonotype has more than one count but fewer than ten. This sequence may be a read error, since a much larger clone differs from it by one base. Given the absence of the conserved phenylalanine or tryptophan at the CDR3 end, a read error is likely. The genes are TRBV19 and TRBJ2-5; D is unclear. Trimming pared 8 bases from V and 0 bases from J, leaving 13 bases between. Germline values: CDR1 LNHDA, CDR2 SQIVND (reference sequence). CDR3 length equals 14 residues. DNA of the CDR3: TGTGCCAGTTCGGACGGAAGACACCAAGAGACCCAGTACCTC. Its protein product is CASSDGRHQETQYL.

Ten or more counts support this clonotype. The chain recombines TRBV28 with TRBJ1-2; 7 nucleotides match TRBD1. The V and J ends lost 7 bases and 3 bases, in that order; junction bases with no gene match: 5. Germline assignment: CDR1 MDHEN and CDR2 SYDVKM. The CDR3 loop spans 13 amino acids. As DNA, the CDR3 is TGTGCCAGCACCGGGACAGACCACTATGGCTACACCTTC. Translation gives CASTGTDHYGYTF.

The chain is built from TRBV4-3 and TRBJ1-2; TRBD1 matches 7 bases. The CDR3 is 15 amino acids. After removal of 0 bases from V and 4 bases from J, the junction contained 5 bases not matched to a gene. Germline CDR1 LGHNA, CDR2 YSLEER. As DNA, the CDR3 is TGCGCCAGCAGCCAAGACGGCAGGGGGAGCTATGGCTACACCTTC. Translated: CASSQDGRGSYGYTF.

This chain connects TRBV19 to TRBJ1-2; D gene unclear. CDR1 and CDR2 from the germline V gene are LNHDA and SQIVND (reference sequence). The CDR3 loop spans 13 amino acids. V was clipped by 5 bases and J by 4 bases, with 11 bases between them. CDR3 DNA sequence: TGTGCCAGTAGTCCTAATAATGCCTATGGCTACACCTTC. Its protein product is CASSPNNAYGYTF.

Comments on this clonotype: A much larger clone lies a single base off, so this may be a read error. This chain joins TRBV6-5 and TRBJ1-4; a weak D match, TRBD1 (5 bases). Trimming took off 4 bases at V and 12 bases at J, with 15 bases between the two ends. In germline, CDR1 is MNHEY, CDR2 SVGAGI. This CDR3 is built from 13 residues. The CDR3 bases are TGTGCCAGCAGTTCCCAGGGTGTTGCAGAACTGTTTTTT. This encodes CASSSQGVAELFF.

This clonotype was counted once. Germline is not matched at one junction end, which may reflect a read error. V gene TRBV3-1 combines with J gene TRBJ2-4; D is perhaps TRBD1 (6 bases). This CDR3 spans 17 amino acids. CDR1 LGHDT and CDR2 YNNKEL come from the germline V gene (reference sequence). DNA for the CDR3: TGTGCCAGCAGTGGATTTCGGGACACGATAGCCAAAAACACTCAGTACTTC. It is translated as CASSGFRDTIAKNTQYF.